Listed here are 12 T cell receptor beta chains from one sample, sequenced in a study of CD8 T cells in ankylosing spondylitis. Overall study results and limits: It appeared that ankylosing spondylitis blood was characterized by a TCR beta motif of several highly homologous variants.

No antigen is known for these receptors. TCRdb used MiXCR to reprocess the 5' RACE reads, holding one entry per CDR3 protein. The sample shows 650,000 to 800,000 distinct CDR3 sequences, around 20% of them seen only once. The sample was blood, either unsorted or a sorted T cell fraction (not recorded which). The receptors derive from a male donor with ankylosing spondylitis.

The genes are TRBV20-1 and TRBJ1-2; a weak D match, TRBD1 (6 bases). Per the germline V gene, CDR1 is DFQATT and CDR2 is SNEGSKA (reference sequence). This CDR3 is 13 amino acids long. The ends were cut back, 6 bases at V and 7 bases at J, with 18 bases in the middle. As DNA, the CDR3 is TGCAGTGCCAAGGACAGCAAAGGAGGTGGCTACACCTTC. It codes for CSAKDSKGGGYTF.

This clonotype was detected only a few times. The chain combines TRBV29-1 with TRBJ2-1; weak D call: TRBD1 (6 bases). V was shortened by 7 bases and J by 12 bases, with 16 bases between the two germline ends. Per germline, CDR1 SQVTM and CDR2 ANQGSEA. There are 11 residues in the CDR3. The CDR3 DNA sequence: TGCAGCGCGGCAGACAGGTCGGGGCAGTTCTTC. As protein: CSAADRSGQFF.

The chain couples TRBV12-3 or TRBV12-4 to TRBJ2-1, with 11 bases identical to TRBD2. V trimming: 7 bases; J trimming: 4 bases; junction bases outside the gene matches: 6. This CDR3 is built from 15 residues. CDR3 DNA: TGTGCCAGCACCCCGGGACTAGCGGATTACAATGAGCAGTTCTTC. Amino acids: CASTPGLADYNEQFF.

V and J are TRBV5-1 and TRBJ2-5; TRBD1 matches 7 bases. The CDR3 extends over 16 amino acids. V dropped 7 bases and J dropped 4; count of bases not matched to a gene: 16. Germline V gene data show CDR1 as SGHRS and CDR2 as YFSETQ. In DNA, the CDR3 is TGCGCCAGCCGCCTCCTAGAGGGGGCCCAGCGAGAGACCCAGTACTTC. Protein: CASRLLEGAQRETQYF.

In its sample, this clonotype was seen a few times. This chain connects TRBV5-5 to TRBJ2-6; TRBD1 aligns across 9 bases. V was pared by 4 bases and J by 6 bases, with 8 bases of the junction left unmatched. The CDR3 extends over 16 amino acids. Germline V gene lookup returns CDR1 SGHKS and CDR2 YYEKEE (reference sequence). The chain's CDR3 is CASSPGQGRVANVLTF. CDR3 sequence (DNA): TGTGCCAGCAGCCCAGGACAGGGGAGAGTGGCCAACGTCCTGACTTTC.

The chain recombines TRBV5-1 with TRBJ2-1, with D unclear. Germline-derived CDR1 and CDR2 are SGHRS and YFSETQ. Trimming removed 5 bases from V and 7 bases from J, with 13 bases in between. This CDR3 region has 13 residues. Here the CDR3 reads CASSMGWENEQFF. The CDR3 DNA reads TGCGCCAGCAGTATGGGGTGGGAAAATGAGCAGTTCTTC.

The J gene is TRBJ1-1, the V gene TRBV7-2; no firm D call. CDR1 and CDR2 from the germline V gene are SGHTA and FQGNSA. The CDR3 runs to 14 residues. With 5 bases removed from V and 6 bases from J, the gap between germline ends came to 16 bases. CDR3 sequence (DNA): TGTGCCAGCAGCGCGGGCCAGTACTCTTCTGAAGCTTTCTTT. This codes for CASSAGQYSSEAFF.

The table lists this clonotype with a few counts. The J gene is TRBJ2-1, the V gene TRBV4-1; a possible D gene is TRBD2 (6 bases). V was clipped by 2 bases and J by 9 bases, with 32 bases between them. The CDR3 length is 20 residues. Germline lookup yields CDR1 MGHRA and CDR2 YSYEKL. The CDR3, as DNA: TGCGCCAGCAGCCAATTGGGCATGGTAGGGAGGTTCCCCATAGGAGGTGAGCAGTTCTTC. Its protein is CASSQLGMVGRFPIGGEQFF.

The chain has TRBV7-9 and TRBJ2-3; 11 bases match TRBD2. V was clipped by 1 base and J by 2 bases; unmatched bases: 2. The CDR3 is 16 amino acids. The V gene's germline CDR1 is SEHNR and CDR2 FQNEAQ (reference sequence). CDR3 in DNA: TGTGCCAGCAGCTTAGTACTAGCGGGGGCCACAGATACGCAGTATTTT. Its protein product is CASSLVLAGATDTQYF.

This clonotype was detected only once. The J gene is TRBJ2-1, the V gene TRBV12-3 or TRBV12-4; 7 nucleotides align to TRBD1. V lost 6 bases to trimming and J lost 14 bases; unmatched junction nucleotides: 13. This CDR3 is built from 13 residues. CDR3 in DNA: TGTGCCAGCAGCTCTAACAGGGGCCGATGGGAGTTCTTC. Amino acid sequence: CASSSNRGRWEFF.

This clonotype was seen more than once but under ten times. The chain combines TRBV7-2 with TRBJ1-4, with D possibly being TRBD1 (6 bases). Trimming removed 2 bases at V and 8 bases at J, with 9 bases between. Germline-derived CDR1 and CDR2 are SGHTA and FQGNSA. This CDR3 spans 13 amino acids. The chain's CDR3 is CASSLQGLEKLFF. In nucleotides, the CDR3 is TGTGCCAGCAGCTTACAGGGGCTGGAAAAACTGTTTTTT.

This clonotype came up many times. The CDR3 sequence: CATSSLSRISEQFF. The CDR3 DNA reads TGTGCCACCAGCAGTTTATCTAGAATCAGTGAGCAGTTCTTC. V is TRBV15 and J is TRBJ2-1; unclear D gene. In germline, CDR1 is LNHNV, CDR2 YYDKDF (reference sequence). The CDR3 spans 14 residues. V was pared by 3 bases and J by 9 bases, with 15 bases between.